This record covers a single TCR beta chain. The V and J ends lost 1 base and 8 bases, in that order; junction bases with no gene match: 7. The CDR3 sequence is 14 residues long. Germline V lookup: CDR1 GTSNPN, CDR2 SVGIG (reference sequence). The sample is drawn from a study of technical replicates of blood from a handful of donors. Data came from immunoSEQ multiplex PCR; TCRdb stores just in-frame clones and leaves some out. The sample holds about 53,000 clones; roughly 86% are singletons and the top ten take less than 6.5%. V usage is TRBV30 and J usage is TRBJ1-4, with 7 bases identical to TRBD1. This sequence originates from a human donor in good health. Some clones in this sample may be carry-over from other donors' samples. What was sequenced was PBMCs. This CDR3 reads CAWSDNRGWEKLFF. The CDR3 region has the DNA TGTGCCTGGAGTGATAACAGGGGTTGGGAAAAACTGTTTTTT.